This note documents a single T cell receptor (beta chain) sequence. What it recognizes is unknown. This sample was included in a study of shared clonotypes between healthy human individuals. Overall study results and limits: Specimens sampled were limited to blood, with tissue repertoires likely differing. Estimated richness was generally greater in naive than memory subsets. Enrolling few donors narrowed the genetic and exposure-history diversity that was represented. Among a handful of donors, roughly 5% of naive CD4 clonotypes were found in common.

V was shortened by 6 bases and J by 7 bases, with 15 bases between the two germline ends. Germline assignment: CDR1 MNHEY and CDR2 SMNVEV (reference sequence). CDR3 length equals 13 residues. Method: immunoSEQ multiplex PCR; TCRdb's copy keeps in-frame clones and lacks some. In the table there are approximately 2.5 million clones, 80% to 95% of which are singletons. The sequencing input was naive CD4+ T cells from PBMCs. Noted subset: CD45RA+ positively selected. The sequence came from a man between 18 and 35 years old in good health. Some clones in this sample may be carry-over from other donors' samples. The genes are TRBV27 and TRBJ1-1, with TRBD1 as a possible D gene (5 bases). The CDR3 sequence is CASSLGRSREAFF. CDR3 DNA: TGTGCCAGCAGCCTGGGGCGGAGTCGTGAAGCTTTCTTT.